This TCR beta chain appears in the sequencing data of a study of identical twins. TCRdb recomputed calls from the 5' RACE reads with MiXCR, one row per CDR3 protein. This table holds more than 600,000 distinct CDR3 sequences, around a sixth found once. Regarding the study as a whole: In cord blood, abundant beta clonotypes had fewer insertions; memory showed no trend. A cross-sectional statistical analysis, not follow-up of the same donors, supported the conclusions. Excess sharing by twins proved weaker in beta out-of-frame sequences.

The sample holds a few counts of this clonotype. Its antigen remains unknown. The ends were cut back, 5 bases at V and 1 base at J, with 11 bases in the middle. The germline CDR1 and CDR2 sequences are MNHNS and SASEGT. CDR3 length: 14 amino acids. A further study also used this sample, focusing on T cells expressing NK-cell markers. That work adds: The TCR beta repertoires were obtained from sorted CD3+CD56+NKG2C+, CD3+CD56+NKG2C- and CD3+CD56-NKG2C+ T cells.

The sequencing input was PBMCs. The TCR sequence derives from a woman between 18 and 29 years old in good health. V usage is TRBV6-1 and J usage is TRBJ2-5; weak D call: TRBD2 (6 bases). In DNA form, the CDR3 reads TGTGCCAGCAGTCCTTGGGAGGCCCAAGAGACCCAGTACTTC. Its translation is CASSPWEAQETQYF.